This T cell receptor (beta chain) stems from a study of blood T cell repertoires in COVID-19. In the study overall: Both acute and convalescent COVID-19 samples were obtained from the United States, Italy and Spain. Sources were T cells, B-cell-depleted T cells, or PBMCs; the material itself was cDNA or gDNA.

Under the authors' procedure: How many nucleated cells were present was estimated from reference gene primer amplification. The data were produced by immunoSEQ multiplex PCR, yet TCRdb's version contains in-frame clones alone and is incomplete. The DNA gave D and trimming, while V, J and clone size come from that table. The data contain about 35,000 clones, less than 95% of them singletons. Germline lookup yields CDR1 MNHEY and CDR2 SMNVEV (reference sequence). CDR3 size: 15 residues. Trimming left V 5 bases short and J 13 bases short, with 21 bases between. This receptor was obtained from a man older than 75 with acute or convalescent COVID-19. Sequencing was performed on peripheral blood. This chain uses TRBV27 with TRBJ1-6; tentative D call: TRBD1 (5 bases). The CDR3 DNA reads TGTGCCAGCAGTAAAGACAGCCCAAGTATAGGCCCCCTCCACTTT. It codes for CASSKDSPSIGPLHF.